This is a list of T cell receptor beta chains from one sample in a study of cytomegalovirus exposure and HLA in healthy donors. Produced via immunoSEQ multiplex PCR; TCRdb's table is partial and in-frame only. The sample includes 100,000 to 120,000 clones, about 68% of them seen just once. The sample comprised PBMCs. All receptors derive from a woman between 35 and 50 years old in good health and CMV-seropositive. CDR3s include the opening cysteine and the closing phenylalanine or tryptophan. The D gene is left open where the match is weak. Not every row has a clone size; where given, it reads once, few, many or a size class.

D gene	J gene	V gene	clone size	CDR3 length	CDR3 DNA	CDR3 protein
.	TRBJ2-7	TRBV11-3	.	16	TGTGCCAGCAGCTCCAGGACAGCAGGCTCTGCTAACGAGCAGTACTTC	CASSSRTAGSANEQYF
.	TRBJ2-1	TRBV7-3	.	15	TGTGCCAGCACCCGATCGGGCGGCGGGGACAGTCTCCAAGTCTTC	CASTRSGGGDSLQVF
.	TRBJ2-1	TRBV9	.	13	TGTGCCAGCAGCGAGGGGCTGCGGAATGAGCAGTTCTTC	CASSEGLRNEQFF
.	TRBJ2-1	TRBV27	.	14	TGTGCCAGCAGACAGGGTCTCGTCTACAATGAGCAGTTCTTC	CASRQGLVYNEQFF
.	TRBJ2-7	TRBV28	few	14	TGTGCCAGCAGTGGGGTAGCGGCGTCCTACGAGCAGTACTTC	CASSGVAASYEQYF
TRBD2	TRBJ2-3	TRBV5-1	.	14	TGCGCCAGCAGCTTGGGGGACTACACAGATACGCAGTATTTT	CASSLGDYTDTQYF
TRBD1	TRBJ1-4	TRBV30	once	12	TGTGCCTGGAGAGGGGGCGTTGAAAAACTGTTTTTT	CAWRGGVEKLFF
TRBD2	TRBJ2-5	TRBV5-6	.	16	TGTGCCAGCAGCGGACGACTAGCGGGATTCGAAGAGACCCAGTACTTC	CASSGRLAGFEETQYF
.	TRBJ1-6	TRBV19	.	15	TGTGCCAGTTCCCGCCTAGGGACAAACTCTTCACCCCTCCACTTT	CASSRLGTNSSPLHF
.	TRBJ1-3	TRBV6-5	.	11	TGTGCCAGCTCAAAAGGGGGCACCATATATTTT	CASSKGGTIYF
TRBD2	TRBJ2-1	TRBV18	.	19	TGTGCCAGCTCACCCCTATCGACGACTAGCGGGAGTATCTACAATGAGCAGTTCTTC	CASSPLSTTSGSIYNEQFF
.	TRBJ1-1	TRBV6-6	.	13	TGTGCCAGCAGTTACCCACAGGGAGCTGAAGCTTTCTTT	CASSYPQGAEAFF
TRBD1	TRBJ1-6	TRBV7-9	.	16	TGTGCCAGCAGTCCTACTGGCGGACAGGGGGCATGGGCCCTCCACTTT	CASSPTGGQGAWALHF
TRBD2	TRBJ2-1	TRBV7-3	.	16	TGTGCCAGCAGCTTAAGCACTAGCGGGAGCGGCGATGAGCAGTTCTTC	CASSLSTSGSGDEQFF
.	TRBJ1-5	TRBV5-8	.	15	TGTGCCAGCAGCCAAGGGGACTATAGCAATCAGCCCCAGCATTTT	CASSQGDYSNQPQHF
.	TRBJ2-7	TRBV6-5	.	11	TGTGCCACGGCGACACCCTACGAGCAGTACTTC	CATATPYEQYF
.	TRBJ1-2	TRBV2	.	14	TGTGCCAGCAGTGTGAGTACAGGGAACTATGGCTACACCTTC	CASSVSTGNYGYTF
TRBD1	TRBJ1-2	TRBV6-1	.	14	TGTGCCAGCAGACCGGGACAGGACCCCTATGGCTACACCTTC	CASRPGQDPYGYTF
TRBD1	TRBJ2-1	TRBV7-9	.	15	TGTGCCAGCAGCTCAGGGGGACAGAGCTACAATGAGCAGTTCTTC	CASSSGGQSYNEQFF
TRBD1	TRBJ2-7	TRBV18	.	13	TGTGCCAGCTCACCCTGGACAGGGGTTGAGCAGTACTTC	CASSPWTGVEQYF
TRBD2	TRBJ2-3	TRBV4-1	.	18	TGCGCCAGCAGCCAAGCTTCGCGGGCTAGCGGTAGCACAGATACGCAGTATTTT	CASSQASRASGSTDTQYF
.	TRBJ2-5	TRBV5-8	.	14	TGTGCCAGCAGGACTACAGGGTCCCAAGAGACCCAGTACTTC	CASRTTGSQETQYF
.	TRBJ1-2	TRBV19	few	14	TGTGCCAGTAGACCGACTACAGGGAACTATGGCTACACCTTC	CASRPTTGNYGYTF
.	TRBJ2-2	TRBV27	.	14	TGTGCCAGCAGTTACCCCCCGGGCACCGGGGAGCTGTTTTTT	CASSYPPGTGELFF